Included here is one TCR beta chain sequence, with context. In this sample, this clonotype turned up a few times. Its antigen target is currently unknown. Within one base of it there is no much larger clone, and no base qualities were kept. This specimen comes from a study of T cells in Graves' hyperthyroidism and ophthalmopathy (dated by TCRdb to between 2017 and 2020). A note on the overall study: Peripheral blood was sampled at the time of initial diagnosis, prior to any treatment. For training and testing, the 110 or so patients in the discovery cohort were randomly divided in a 7:3 ratio. The paper reports TCR Vbeta CDR3 sequencing of some 140 peripheral blood samples: over 40 ophthalmopathy, 75 to 80 hyperthyroidism and around 17 progressor patients. Whether ophthalmopathy could be predicted prospectively was tested in an independent validation cohort made up of under 20 hyperthyroidism patients plus 17 patients who later progressed to ophthalmopathy. After blood sampling, hyperthyroidism patients were treated with methimazole at a starting dose of 30 mg daily, and ophthalmopathy patients were treated with high-dose intravenous methylprednisolone. TCR V-J signatures able to tell the groups apart were searched for in a discovery cohort of about a hundred patients, of whom more than 40 had Graves' ophthalmopathy and around 58 had stable Graves' hyperthyroidism. In addition, the study compared T-cell repertoires in thyroid tissue and in blood from five or six Graves' hyperthyroidism patients.

Paper-wide results and their limitations: No statistical method was used to set the sample size in advance, and investigators knew the group allocation. Most expanded thyroid clonotypes (frequency above 0.001) were also detected in blood, a finding suggesting that blood repertoires may reflect thyroid immune responses. In validation, the model predicted progression to ophthalmopathy with approximately 71% sensitivity and over 72% specificity, a median of around 6.6 months before onset. Ophthalmopathy was separated from stable hyperthyroidism by a 13 V-J signature model, with approximately 85% sensitivity and roughly 81% specificity obtained in cross-validation and 80%/75% obtained in testing.

From the cysteine through the phenylalanine, the CDR3 covers 15 amino acids. The DNA shown is the 45-base CDR3, in frame from base 1. From a lookup of the germline V gene, CDR1 and CDR2 are MGHDK and SYGVNS. V loses 6 bases at its end and J loses 4 bases; junction bases beyond the gene matches: 7. Moderately to severely active disease, a Clinical Activity Score of at least 3, a NOSPECS grade of at least 4, and a duration under 3 months were present in ophthalmopathy patients. Any patient with an uncontrolled infection, another autoimmune disease, pregnancy or lactation was excluded. Diagnoses relied on clinical symptoms, serum thyroxine and TRAb, thyroid ultrasound and orbital computed tomography. Ficoll-Paque density gradient centrifugation was used to isolate PBMCs from about 9 ml of fresh peripheral blood. Total RNA was extracted using Trizol reagent, and RNA quality was assessed on an Agilent 2100 Bioanalyzer.

TCR beta CDR3 regions were amplified from RNA transcripts. The first round of RT-PCR for the TCR CDR3 was performed with the HTBI primer set and the Qiagen OneStep RT-PCR kit. The libraries were constructed in a second round of multiplex PCR and then size-selected and purified. The libraries were sequenced on an Illumina HiSeq2000 using paired-end 100 bp reads. Under the source paper's analysis protocol: SOAPnuke was used to process the raw data, with reads discarded if the reads contained adapters or uncalled bases, had a mean Phred below 15, or lacked an exact constant-primer or identifier match. High-quality paired reads were merged with COPE v1.2.5, and unique nucleotide sequences were defined as clonotypes. MiTCR v1.1 was used to align clonotypes to the IMGT TRBV, TRBD and TRBJ reference segments. The analysis was restricted to V-J combinations with a frequency above 0.0001, which together covered over 99% of the repertoires. A TCS score was defined as the ratio of F50 (clonal expansion) to E x V (chaos), with BLOSUM62-based TCRdist applied between CDR3 peptides within each V-J. Welch's t-statistics and random forest reduced 450 to 600 V-J features to roughly 13, which were used in a naive Bayes classifier (R e1071). TCRdb applied fastp at Q25 and MiXCR to the public reads, then kept only in-frame beta chains. Identical CDR3 protein sequences are pooled into one entry, listed with their most common genes and DNA. The V and J calls reflect TCRdb's pipeline rather than the authors' work. The sample has 600,000 or so distinct CDR3 sequences on record, approximately 14% of them singletons. The top ten clones comprise around 13% of the sample.

Sequencing used blood. The chain links TRBV25-1 with TRBJ2-1; 9 nucleotides in the junction match TRBD2. The TCR was taken from a woman in her 50s with Graves' ophthalmopathy. The DNA sequence follows: TGTGCCAGCAGCCTCCCGGGACTAGCTTACAATGAGCAGTTCTTC. Its translation reads: CASSLPGLAYNEQFF.